The TCR beta chain under discussion was sequenced for a study of CXCR3-negative and CXCR3-positive naive CD8 T cells. Whole-study results and caveats: No difference in surface CD5 was seen between naive subsets, and TCR strength was inferred from TRB CDR3 properties. Hydrophobicity of TRB CDR3s was greater in CXCR3-positive naive cells than in CXCR3-negative naive cells.

Researchers reported sorting every CD8+ T cell subset in triplicate, 300,000 cells per sort. About this clonotype itself: Its antigen is unknown.

UMI-labeled 5' RACE TRB cDNA libraries were prepared from the cells. Using the 5' RACE reads, TCRdb records one entry per CDR3 protein without DNA. Its clone listing holds approximately 88,000 distinct CDR3 sequences. The CDR3 runs to 14 residues. Germline assignment: CDR1 SNHLY and CDR2 FYNNEI. The sequence derives from a human donor in good health. Some clones in this sample may be carry-over from other donors' samples. V and J are TRBV2 and TRBJ2-1; TCRdb picks TRBD1, but there is no DNA to check that call. The sequenced sample consisted of naive CXCR3+ CD8+ T cells from blood. The subset was: CD45RO-CCR7+CD27+CD95- naive CD8+ T cells expressing CXCR3 (TNR3+). The chain's CDR3 is CATPWRGQMNEQFF.